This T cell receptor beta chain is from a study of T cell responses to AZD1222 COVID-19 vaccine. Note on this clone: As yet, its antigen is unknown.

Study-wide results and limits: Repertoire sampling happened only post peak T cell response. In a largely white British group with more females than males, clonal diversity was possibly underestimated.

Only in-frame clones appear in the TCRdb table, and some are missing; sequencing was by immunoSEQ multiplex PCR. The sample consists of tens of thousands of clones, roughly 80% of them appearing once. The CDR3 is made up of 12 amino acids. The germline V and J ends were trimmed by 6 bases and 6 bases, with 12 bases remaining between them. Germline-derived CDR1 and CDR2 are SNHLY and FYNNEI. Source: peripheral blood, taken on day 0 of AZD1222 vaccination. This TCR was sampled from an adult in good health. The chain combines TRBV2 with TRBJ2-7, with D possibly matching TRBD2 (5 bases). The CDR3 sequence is CASRTRGTEQYF. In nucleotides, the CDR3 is TGTGCCAGCAGAACCCGGGGTACCGAGCAGTACTTC.